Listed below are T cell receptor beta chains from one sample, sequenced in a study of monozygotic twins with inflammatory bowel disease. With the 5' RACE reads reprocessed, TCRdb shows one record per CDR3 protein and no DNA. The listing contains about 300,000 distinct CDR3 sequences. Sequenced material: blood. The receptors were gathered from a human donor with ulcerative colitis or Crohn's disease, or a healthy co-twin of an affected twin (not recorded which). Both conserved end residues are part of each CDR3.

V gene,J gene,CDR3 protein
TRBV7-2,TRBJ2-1,CASSPTGTRGDEQFF
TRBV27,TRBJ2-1,CASTGGLADVNEQFF
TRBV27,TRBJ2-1,CASSPRTGGRYNEQFF
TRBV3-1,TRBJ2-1,CASSQDLGDEQFF
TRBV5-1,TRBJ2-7,CASSGDPGQIGEQYF
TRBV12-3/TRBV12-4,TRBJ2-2,CASSKPSHTGELFF
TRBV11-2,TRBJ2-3,CASSARDRGSAWDTDTQYF
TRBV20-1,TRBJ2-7,CSARDMRQMLREQYF
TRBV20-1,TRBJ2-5,CSATRGGGDQETQYF
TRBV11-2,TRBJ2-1,CASSPRLGIAGAGSYNEQFF
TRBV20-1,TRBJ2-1,CSARERVSGTSGGRNEQFF
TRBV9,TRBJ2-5,CASSLQGQVIPQETQYF
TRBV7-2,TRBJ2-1,CASSLAPGQGRSYNEQFF
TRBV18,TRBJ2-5,CASSPRGNFQGRETQYF
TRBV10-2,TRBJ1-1,CASSVGGRILGEKAFF
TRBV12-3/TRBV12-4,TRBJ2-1,CASRPPDSINEQSF
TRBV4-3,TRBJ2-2,CASSPVNTGELFF
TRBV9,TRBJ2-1,CASSSRIGQNQLYNEQFF
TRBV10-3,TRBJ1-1,CANGTQNTEAFF
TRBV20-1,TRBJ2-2,CSARDLVGDRVSAGELFF
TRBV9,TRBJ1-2,CASSAITDYGYTF
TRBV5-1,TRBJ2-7,CASSPSGTGVGEQYF
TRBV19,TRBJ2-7,CASSIGLASYEQYF
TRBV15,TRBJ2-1,CATSSLPSAGYNEQFF
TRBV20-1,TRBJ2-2,CSASSTSGGHRELFF
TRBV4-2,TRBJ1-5,CASSQAGTSNSNQPQHF
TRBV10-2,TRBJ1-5,CASSDLTGGNQPQHF
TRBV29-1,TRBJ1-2,CSVPGAIYGYTF
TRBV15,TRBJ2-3,CATSRSTGITDTQYF
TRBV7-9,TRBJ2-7,CASSHQGIGYEQYF
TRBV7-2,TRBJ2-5,CASSDRTETQYF
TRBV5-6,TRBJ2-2,CASSLTSGSRTGELFF
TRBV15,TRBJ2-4,CATSRGGAGEEVVGNIQYF
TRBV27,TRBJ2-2,CASRSGGVIRELFF
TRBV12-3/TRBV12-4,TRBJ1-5,CASSKDRSNQPQHF
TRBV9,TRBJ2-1,CASRFLETGDEQFF
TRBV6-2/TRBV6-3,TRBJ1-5,CASRQILNRDRDQPQHF
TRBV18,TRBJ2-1,CASSRLAGEGYNEQFF
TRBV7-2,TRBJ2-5,CASSGQHMGETQYF
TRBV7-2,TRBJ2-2,CASSLEGATNTGELFF
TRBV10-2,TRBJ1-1,CASNTRQGPKNTEAFF
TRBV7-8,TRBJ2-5,CASSFRAGARQETQYF
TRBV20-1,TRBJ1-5,CSAATGAPSQPQHF
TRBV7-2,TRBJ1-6,CASSLIGWPLHF
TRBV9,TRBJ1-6,CASSGHREYNSPLHF